The next 16 T cell receptor beta chains were all read from a single sample in a study of shared clonotypes between healthy human individuals. Clones were sequenced by immunoSEQ multiplex PCR, and TCRdb holds only the in-frame ones, with some missing. The repertoire includes 2,500,000 or so clones, 80% to 95% of them detected once, and 0.3% to 0.4% sits in the top ten. Material for sequencing was naive CD4+ T cells from PBMCs. Subset indicated: CD45RA+ positively selected. These receptors were obtained from a man between 18 and 29 years old in good health. Some clones in this sample may be carry-over from other donors' samples.

The V gene is TRBV5-4, the J gene TRBJ2-2; 11 bases agree with TRBD2. The V segment lost 3 bases and the J segment 0 bases; nucleotides outside the gene matches: 7. From germline, CDR1 is SGHNT and CDR2 YYREEE (reference sequence). The CDR3 is 18 residues long. The CDR3 DNA is TGTGCCAGCAGCTCAGGGGGGACTAGCGGCGCGAACACCGGGGAGCTGTTTTTT. This codes for CASSSGGTSGANTGELFF.

This clone was observed once. The chain employs TRBV5-4 and TRBJ2-3; D perhaps matches TRBD1 (7 bases). The CDR3 loop spans 15 amino acids. Germline V gene data show CDR1 as SGHNT and CDR2 as YYREEE (reference sequence). V shed 4 bases and J shed 4 bases, with 16 bases lying between them. The CDR3 spells CASSQGGGIADTQYF. The CDR3 DNA sequence: TGTGCCAGCAGCCAGGGGGGAGGTATTGCAGATACGCAGTATTTT.

J is TRBJ1-1 and V is TRBV27; D unclear. There are 13 residues in the CDR3. Germline CDR1 reads MNHEY; CDR2 reads SMNVEV (reference sequence). Trimming took 1 base from V and 3 from J, leaving 6 bases between them. CDR3 sequence reads: CASSLFPHTEAFF. DNA of the CDR3: TGTGCCAGCAGTTTATTTCCCCACACTGAAGCTTTCTTT.

A note on this clone: The identical CDR3 is also encoded by other nucleotide sequences in the sample. The rearrangement links TRBV9 to TRBJ2-3; D uncertain. The CDR3 extends over 15 amino acids. From germline, CDR1 is SGDLS and CDR2 YYNGEE. V lost 4 bases, J lost 0 bases, and 12 bases lay in between. CDR3 in amino acids: CASSPRPGSTDTQYF. DNA for the CDR3: TGTGCCAGCAGCCCCCGTCCGGGTAGCACAGATACGCAGTATTTT.

The chain joins TRBV19 to TRBJ1-1, with 7 positions matching TRBD1. The CDR3 extends over 15 amino acids. Germline V CDR1 and CDR2: LNHDA, SQIVND (reference sequence). Trimming at V came to 7 bases and at J to 1 base, leaving 9 bases not matched to a gene. Here the CDR3 DNA reads TGTGCCAGTAAATCGACAGGGACACCGAACACTGAAGCTTTCTTT. The encoded protein is CASKSTGTPNTEAFF. The full variable domain, completed using reference TRBV19 and TRBJ1-1, is DGGITQSPKYLFRKEGQNVTLSCEQNLNHDAMYWYRQDPGQGLRLIYYSQIVNDFQKGDIAEGYSVSREKKESFPLTVTSAQKNPTAFYLCASKSTGTPNTEAFFGQGTRLTVV.

The J gene is TRBJ2-1, the V gene TRBV9; weak D call: TRBD1 (6 bases). Germline loops: CDR1 SGDLS, CDR2 YYNGEE. The V and J ends lost 2 bases and 0 bases respectively, with 12 bases between them. The CDR3 covers 16 residues. This CDR3 reads CASSVYGTSSYNEQFF. CDR3 bases: TGTGCCAGCAGCGTTTACGGGACAAGCTCCTACAATGAGCAGTTCTTC.

V gene TRBV5-4 combines with J gene TRBJ2-1, with 11 bases aligning to TRBD2. This CDR3 spans 15 amino acids. The V segment lost 4 bases and the J segment 5 bases; nucleotides outside the gene matches: 5. Germline lookup yields CDR1 SGHNT and CDR2 YYREEE (reference sequence). This CDR3 reads CASSAGTSGNNEQFF. The CDR3 nucleotides are TGTGCCAGCAGCGCCGGGACTAGCGGAAACAATGAGCAGTTCTTC.

The chain employs TRBV5-1 and TRBJ1-5; D ambiguous. The germline gives CDR1 SGHRS, CDR2 YFSETQ. V lost 0 bases and J 5 bases, leaving 9 bases between the germline ends. The CDR3 runs to 14 residues. The CDR3 nucleotides are TGCGCCAGCAGCTTGGGTGCAGGACATCAGCCCCAGCATTTT. Translated: CASSLGAGHQPQHF. Variable domain in full (rest from reference TRBV5-1 and TRBJ1-5): KAGVTQTPRYLIKTRGQQVTLSCSPISGHRSVSWYQQTPGQGLQFLFEYFSETQRNKGNFPGRFSGRQFSNSRSEMNVSTLELGDSALYLCASSLGAGHQPQHFGDGTRLSIL.

J is TRBJ2-7 and V is TRBV2; 12 bases are a match to TRBD2. The V segment lost 7 bases and the J segment 5 bases; nucleotides outside the gene matches: 6. The germline V gene encodes CDR1 SNHLY and CDR2 FYNNEI. This CDR3 comprises 14 residues. The CDR3 region is CASILSSGRDEQYF. CDR3 DNA sequence: TGTGCCAGCATTCTGTCTAGCGGGAGGGACGAGCAGTACTTC.

This clone has a single count. This chain uses TRBV4-2 with TRBJ2-7, with 11 bases matching TRBD1. Germline V gene data show CDR1 as LGHNA and CDR2 as YNFKEQ. Unmatched junction bases numbered 9, after V lost 4 bases and J lost 7 bases. CDR3 length: 15 residues. CDR3 nucleotides: TGTGCCAGCAGCCCATCCGGGACAGGGGGTTTAGAGCAGTACTTC. Its translation: CASSPSGTGGLEQYF.

The chain joins TRBV19 to TRBJ1-1; the D gene is possibly TRBD1 (6 bases). Germline lookup yields CDR1 LNHDA and CDR2 SQIVND (reference sequence). The CDR3 length is 15 residues. V was clipped by 6 bases and J by 4 bases, with 18 bases between them. The DNA of the CDR3 is TGTGCCAGTAGATTCGGGGGCCAACACGGCACTGAAGCTTTCTTT. It codes for CASRFGGQHGTEAFF.

This sequence joins TRBV5-1 and TRBJ2-2; 8 bases match TRBD1. Looked up from germline, CDR1 is SGHRS and CDR2 is YFSETQ. V lost 4 bases and J lost 2; bases outside the gene matches: 10. The CDR3 totals 17 residues. DNA for the CDR3: TGCGCCAGCAGCCTCACCGGACAGGGCCCCAACACCGGGGAGCTGTTTTTT. Amino acid sequence: CASSLTGQGPNTGELFF. Complete variable domain (other parts from reference TRBV5-1 and TRBJ2-2): KAGVTQTPRYLIKTRGQQVTLSCSPISGHRSVSWYQQTPGQGLQFLFEYFSETQRNKGNFPGRFSGRQFSNSRSEMNVSTLELGDSALYLCASSLTGQGPNTGELFFGEGSRLTVL.

The chain carries TRBV6-1 and TRBJ2-1; 12 bases align to TRBD2. The CDR3 sequence is 15 residues long. After removal of 7 bases from V and 6 bases from J, the junction contained 7 bases not matched to a gene. CDR1 MNHNS and CDR2 SASEGT come from the germline V gene. The CDR3 region has the DNA TGTGCCAGCAAGAACCTAGCGGGAGGGGTCAATGAGCAGTTCTTC. Translated: CASKNLAGGVNEQFF.

The DNA for the CDR3 is TGTGCCAGCAGCCAAACCGGCCGCCTCCAAGAGACCCAGTACTTC. This encodes CASSQTGRLQETQYF. The chain uses TRBV7-3 and TRBJ2-5; the D is unclear. Germline CDR1 SGHTA, CDR2 FQGTGA. The CDR3 is made up of 15 amino acids. V lost 5 bases and J 1 base, leaving 14 bases between the germline ends.

DNA of the CDR3: TGTGCCAGCAGGATGGGCCGAGATAGCAATCAGCCCCAGCATTTT. Protein product: CASRMGRDSNQPQHF. This chain joins TRBV6-1 and TRBJ1-5; D is unresolved. CDR1 MNHNS and CDR2 SASEGT come from the germline V gene. Trimming pared 6 bases from V and 0 bases from J, leaving 12 bases between. The CDR3 has 15 residues.

The gene calls are TRBV7-6 and TRBJ2-7; TRBD2 aligns across 13 bases. The CDR3 runs 15 residues. The V gene's germline CDR1 is SGHVS and CDR2 FNYEAQ. Trimming at V came to 5 bases and at J to 4 bases, leaving 5 bases not matched to a gene. DNA for the CDR3: TGTGCCAGCAGCCGGACTAGCGGGAGCAGATACGAGCAGTACTTC. It is translated as CASSRTSGSRYEQYF.